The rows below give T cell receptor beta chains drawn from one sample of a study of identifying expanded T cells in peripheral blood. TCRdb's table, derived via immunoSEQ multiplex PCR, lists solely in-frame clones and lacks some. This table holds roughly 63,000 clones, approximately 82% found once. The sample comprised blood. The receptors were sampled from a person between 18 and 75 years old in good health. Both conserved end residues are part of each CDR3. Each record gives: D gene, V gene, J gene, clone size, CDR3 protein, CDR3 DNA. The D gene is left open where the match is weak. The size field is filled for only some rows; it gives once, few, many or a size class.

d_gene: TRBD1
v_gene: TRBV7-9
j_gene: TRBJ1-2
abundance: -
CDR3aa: CASSLGQGNYGYTF
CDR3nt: TGTGCCAGCAGCTTAGGACAGGGTAACTATGGCTACACCTTC

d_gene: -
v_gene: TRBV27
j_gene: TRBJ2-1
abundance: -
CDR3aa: CASSSLQERAAEQFF
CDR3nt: TGTGCCAGCAGTTCGTTACAAGAGAGGGCGGCTGAGCAGTTCTTC

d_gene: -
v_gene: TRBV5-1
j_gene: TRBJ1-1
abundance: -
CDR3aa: CASSLVGSTEAFF
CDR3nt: TGCGCCAGCAGCTTGGTAGGGTCCACTGAAGCTTTCTTT

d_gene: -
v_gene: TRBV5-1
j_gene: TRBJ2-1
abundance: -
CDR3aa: CASRENAGMLNEQFF
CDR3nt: TGCGCCAGTAGAGAAAACGCAGGGATGTTGAATGAGCAGTTCTTC

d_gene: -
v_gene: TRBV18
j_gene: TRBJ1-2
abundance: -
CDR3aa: CASSPQGYGYTF
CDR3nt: TGTGCCAGCTCACCGCAGGGGTATGGCTACACCTTC

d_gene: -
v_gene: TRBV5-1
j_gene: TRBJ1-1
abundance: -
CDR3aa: CASAGGTRTEAFF
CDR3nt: TGCGCCAGCGCCGGGGGAACTAGGACTGAAGCTTTCTTT

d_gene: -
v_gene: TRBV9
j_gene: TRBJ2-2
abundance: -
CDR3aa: CASSPQTPGELFF
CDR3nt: TGTGCCAGCAGCCCTCAGACTCCCGGGGAGCTGTTTTTT

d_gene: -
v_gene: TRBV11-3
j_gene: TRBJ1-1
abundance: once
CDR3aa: CASSLERGSQAFF
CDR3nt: TGTGCCAGCAGCTTAGAAAGGGGGAGCCAAGCTTTCTTT

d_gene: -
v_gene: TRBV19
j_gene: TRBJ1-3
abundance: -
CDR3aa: CASTDAGVTGNTIYF
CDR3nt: TGTGCCAGTACCGATGCGGGGGTAACTGGAAACACCATATATTTT

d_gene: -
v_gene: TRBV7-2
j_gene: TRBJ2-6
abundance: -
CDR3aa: CASSLATGIPGANVLTF
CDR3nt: TGTGCCAGCAGCTTAGCCACGGGGATACCTGGGGCCAACGTCCTGACTTTC

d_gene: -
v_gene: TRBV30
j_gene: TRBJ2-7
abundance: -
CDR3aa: CAWSGGLDYEQYF
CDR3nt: TGTGCCTGGAGTGGAGGGTTAGACTACGAGCAGTACTTC

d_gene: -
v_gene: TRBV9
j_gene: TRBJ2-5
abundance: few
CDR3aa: CASSRSWSETQYF
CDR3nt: TGTGCCAGCAGTAGGTCTTGGTCGGAGACCCAGTACTTC

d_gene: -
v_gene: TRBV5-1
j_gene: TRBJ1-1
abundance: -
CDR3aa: CASSLGVLNTEAFF
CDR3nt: TGCGCCAGCAGCTTGGGGGTCCTTAACACTGAAGCTTTCTTT

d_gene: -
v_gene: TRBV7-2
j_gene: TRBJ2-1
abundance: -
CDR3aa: CASSKGRGANDEQFF
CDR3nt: TGTGCCAGCAGCAAAGGAAGGGGGGCCAACGATGAGCAGTTCTTC

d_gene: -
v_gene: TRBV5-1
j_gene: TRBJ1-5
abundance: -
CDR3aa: CASSLEGYGNQPQHF
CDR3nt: TGCGCCAGCAGCTTGGAAGGGTATGGCAATCAGCCCCAGCATTTT

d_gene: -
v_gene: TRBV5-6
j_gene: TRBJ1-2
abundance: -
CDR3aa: CASSFTGLRYGYTF
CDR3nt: TGTGCCAGCAGCTTCACAGGGTTGCGCTATGGCTACACCTTC

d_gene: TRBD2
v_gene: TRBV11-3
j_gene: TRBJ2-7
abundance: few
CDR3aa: CASSTHSGRAGEQYF
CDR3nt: TGTGCCAGCAGCACCCATAGCGGGAGGGCCGGGGAGCAGTACTTC

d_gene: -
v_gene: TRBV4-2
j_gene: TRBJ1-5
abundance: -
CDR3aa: CASSVAGIREPQHF
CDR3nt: TGTGCCAGCAGCGTCGCGGGGATCCGAGAGCCCCAGCATTTT

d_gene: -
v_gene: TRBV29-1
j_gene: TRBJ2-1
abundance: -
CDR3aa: CSVDGGTYNEQFF
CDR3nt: TGCAGCGTTGACGGGGGCACCTACAATGAGCAGTTCTTC

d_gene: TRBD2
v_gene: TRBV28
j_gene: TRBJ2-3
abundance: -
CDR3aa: CASSTGLATDTQYF
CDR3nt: TGTGCCAGCAGTACGGGACTAGCGACAGATACGCAGTATTTT

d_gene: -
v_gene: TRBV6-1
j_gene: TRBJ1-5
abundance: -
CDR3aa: CASSQGVRPQHF
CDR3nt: TGTGCCAGCAGTCAGGGAGTTCGGCCCCAGCATTTT

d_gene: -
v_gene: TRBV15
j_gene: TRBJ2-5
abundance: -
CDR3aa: CATSMTRAGQTQYF
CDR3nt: TGTGCCACCAGCATGACTAGGGCCGGGCAGACCCAGTACTTC

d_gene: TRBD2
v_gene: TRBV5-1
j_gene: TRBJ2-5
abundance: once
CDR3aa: CASRVAGGRRETQYF
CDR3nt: TGCGCCAGCAGGGTGGCGGGGGGGCGGCGAGAGACCCAGTACTTC

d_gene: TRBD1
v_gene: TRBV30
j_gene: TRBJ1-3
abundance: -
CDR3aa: CACPDRANGNTIYF
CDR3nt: TGTGCCTGTCCGGACAGGGCCAATGGAAACACCATATATTTT

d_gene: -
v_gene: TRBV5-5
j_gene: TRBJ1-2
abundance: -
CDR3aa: CASSSDGYYGYTF
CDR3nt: TGTGCCAGCAGCTCTGACGGGTACTATGGCTACACCTTC

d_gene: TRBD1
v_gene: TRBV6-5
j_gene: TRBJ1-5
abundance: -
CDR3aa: CASSPRGGSNQPQHF
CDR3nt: TGTGCCAGCAGTCCTCGAGGGGGCAGCAATCAGCCCCAGCATTTT

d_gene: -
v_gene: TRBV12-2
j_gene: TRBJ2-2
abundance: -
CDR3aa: CASRLLADLRTSGGRTGELFF
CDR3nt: TGTGCAAGTCGCTTATTAGCGGATTTGAGAACTAGCGGGGGTAGAACCGGGGAGCTGTTTTTT

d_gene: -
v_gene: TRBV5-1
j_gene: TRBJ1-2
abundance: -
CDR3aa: CASSFEGSNYGYTF
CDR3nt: TGCGCCAGCAGCTTTGAGGGATCTAACTATGGCTACACCTTC